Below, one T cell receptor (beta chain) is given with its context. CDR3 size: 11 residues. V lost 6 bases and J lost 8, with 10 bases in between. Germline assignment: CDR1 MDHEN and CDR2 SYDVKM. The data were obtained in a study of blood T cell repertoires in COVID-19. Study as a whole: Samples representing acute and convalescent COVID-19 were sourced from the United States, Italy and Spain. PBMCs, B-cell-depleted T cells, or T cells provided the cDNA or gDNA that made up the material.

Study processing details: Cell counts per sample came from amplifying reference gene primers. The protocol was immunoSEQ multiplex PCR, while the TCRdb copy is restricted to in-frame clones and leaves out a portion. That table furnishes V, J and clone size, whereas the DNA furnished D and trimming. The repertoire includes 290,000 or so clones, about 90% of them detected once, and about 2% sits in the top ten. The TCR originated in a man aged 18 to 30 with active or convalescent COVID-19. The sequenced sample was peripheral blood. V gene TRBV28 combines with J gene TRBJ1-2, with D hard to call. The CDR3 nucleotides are TGTGCCAGCAGGTTGGGGAGGGGCTACACCTTC. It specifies CASRLGRGYTF.